This passage covers 25 T cell receptor beta chains from one sample sequenced in a study of blood T cell repertoires in COVID-19. Produced via immunoSEQ multiplex PCR; TCRdb's table is partial and in-frame only. The data contain tens of thousands of clones, over 65% of them singletons. Sample: peripheral blood. These receptors were collected from a human donor in a cohort sampled during active COVID-19.

V gene TRBV3-1 (or the pseudogene TRBV3-2) combines with J gene TRBJ2-3; D might be TRBD2 (7 bases). The germline gives CDR1 LGHDT, CDR2 YNNKEL (reference sequence). V was clipped by 1 base and J by 0 bases, with 11 bases between them. The CDR3 is 16 residues long. Written as DNA, the CDR3 is TGTGCCAGCAGCCAAGGTGCGGGGGCTAGCACAGATACGCAGTATTTT. It is translated as CASSQGAGASTDTQYF.

This clone has a handful of counts. V is TRBV11-1 and J is TRBJ2-5, with 7 nucleotides matching TRBD1. Germline CDR1 and CDR2: SGHAT and FQDESV (reference sequence). Trimming removed 5 bases from V and 2 bases from J; junction bases left unmatched: 5. The CDR3 has 14 residues. The CDR3 DNA follows: TGTGCCAGCAGCCGTGGGACAGAGCAAGAGACCCAGTACTTC. Translating it yields CASSRGTEQETQYF.

The chain links TRBV5-1 to TRBJ2-1; perhaps TRBD2 as D (6 bases). In germline, CDR1 is SGHRS, CDR2 YFSETQ. Trimming shortened V by 0 bases and J by 2 bases, and 15 bases separated the two germline ends. The CDR3 is 17 residues long. The CDR3 bases are TGCGCCAGCAGCTTGGCCTCAGGTAGCGGAGCCTACAATGAGCAGTTCTTC. Protein product: CASSLASGSGAYNEQFF.

The V gene is TRBV4-1, the J gene TRBJ1-4, with 7 positions matching TRBD1. Per germline, CDR1 MGHRA and CDR2 YSYEKL. The length of the CDR3 is 15 residues. V was pared by 4 bases and J by 0 bases, with 2 bases of the junction left unmatched. The CDR3 loop reads CASSRQGSTNEKLFF. The CDR3 nucleotides are TGCGCCAGCAGCCGACAGGGATCAACTAATGAAAAACTGTTTTTT.

V usage is TRBV27 and J usage is TRBJ1-1; 7 bases fit TRBD1. Trimming removed 5 bases from V and 4 bases from J; junction bases left unmatched: 7. CDR1 is MNHEY, CDR2 SMNVEV, per germline (reference sequence). The CDR3 is 14 residues long. CDR3 bases: TGTGCCAGCAGTCCCAGGGGGGCCGGCACTGAAGCTTTCTTT. This encodes CASSPRGAGTEAFF.

The rearrangement joins TRBV3-1 (or the pseudogene TRBV3-2) to TRBJ1-1; 10 positions agree with TRBD1. Germline CDR1 LGHDT, CDR2 YNNKEL (reference sequence). The CDR3 is 14 amino acids. The CDR3 loop is CASGDRGQNTEAFF. CDR3 DNA sequence: TGTGCGAGCGGAGACAGGGGGCAGAACACTGAAGCTTTCTTT.

CDR3 region: CASSSAGDVADTQYF. CDR3 nucleotide sequence: TGTGCCAGCAGCTCGGCGGGAGACGTTGCAGATACGCAGTATTTT. The chain employs TRBV5-4 and TRBJ2-3; 7 bases line up with TRBD2. Losses at the gene ends were 3 bases for V and 4 bases for J; bases not matched to a gene: 8. CDR1 and CDR2 from the germline V gene are SGHNT and YYREEE (reference sequence). This CDR3 is 15 amino acids long.

The V and J genes are TRBV28 and TRBJ2-1; a possible D gene is TRBD1 (6 bases). CDR1 is MDHEN and CDR2 is SYDVKM in the germline V gene. Deletions cut 8 bases from V and 0 bases from J, with 17 bases between. The CDR3 extends over 16 amino acids. The CDR3 loop is CASSGEGESSYNEQFF. The CDR3 nucleotides read TGTGCCAGCTCGGGTGAGGGGGAGAGCTCCTACAATGAGCAGTTCTTC.

This clone appeared a few times. This chain joins TRBV28 and TRBJ2-7; unclear D gene. The CDR3 sequence is 11 residues long. Germline assignment: CDR1 MDHEN and CDR2 SYDVKM. V was cut by 10 bases and J by 2 bases, with 9 bases left in between. CDR3 loop: CATRLPYEQYF. In DNA, the CDR3 is TGTGCCACCAGACTCCCCTACGAGCAGTACTTC.

The V call is TRBV12-3 or TRBV12-4, the J call TRBJ2-1; 7 bases map to TRBD1. The junction had 6 bases not matched to a gene; V was cut back by 6 bases and J by 7 bases. This CDR3 region has 13 residues. The CDR3 sequence: CASRGDRFNEQFF. CDR3 coding DNA: TGTGCCAGCAGGGGGGACAGATTTAATGAGCAGTTCTTC.

The chain employs TRBV2 and TRBJ2-5, with a weak D call TRBD1 (6 bases). V was trimmed by 3 bases and J by 7 bases, leaving 9 bases between them. CDR1 is SNHLY, CDR2 FYNNEI, per germline. The CDR3 has 12 residues. CDR3 in amino acids: CASSDRGGTQYF. DNA for the CDR3: TGTGCCAGCAGTGACAGGGGCGGGACCCAGTACTTC.

This chain uses TRBV24-1 with TRBJ2-3; 9 nucleotides agree with TRBD2. V trimming: 3 bases; J trimming: 6 bases; junction bases outside the gene matches: 6. The V gene's germline CDR1 is KGHDR and CDR2 SFDVKD. The CDR3 runs to 15 residues. The CDR3 spells CATSDKLAGVDTQYF. CDR3 DNA sequence: TGTGCCACCAGTGATAAACTAGCGGGCGTTGATACGCAGTATTTT.

The J gene is TRBJ2-5, the V gene TRBV11-2; 9 bases fit TRBD2. V lost 5 bases and J lost 4; bases outside the gene matches: 5. Germline CDR1 is SGHAT and CDR2 is FQNNGV. CDR3 size: 14 residues. The CDR3 loop is CASSAGGQGETQYF. The CDR3 DNA sequence: TGTGCCAGCAGCGCGGGGGGGCAAGGAGAGACCCAGTACTTC.

The chain uses TRBV5-1 and TRBJ2-5; D might be TRBD1 (5 bases). Between the trimmed V and J ends, which lost 1 base and 1 base, there was a span of 11 bases. From germline, CDR1 is SGHRS and CDR2 YFSETQ. This CDR3 is 15 amino acids long. CDR3: CASSLTGSFQETQYF. The CDR3 nucleotides read TGCGCCAGCAGCTTGACAGGCAGCTTCCAAGAGACCCAGTACTTC.

This chain links TRBV3-1 (or the pseudogene TRBV3-2) with TRBJ2-1; 13 nucleotides align to TRBD2. Trimming at V came to 3 bases and at J to 5 bases, leaving 7 bases not matched to a gene. CDR1 is LGHDT, CDR2 YNNKEL, per germline (reference sequence). The length of the CDR3 is 17 residues. The CDR3 region is CASSHGPGTSGNNEQFF. The CDR3 DNA is TGTGCCAGCAGCCATGGCCCCGGGACTAGCGGGAACAATGAGCAGTTCTTC.

The gene calls are TRBV14 and TRBJ2-5; the D is unclear. Germline V gene lookup returns CDR1 SGHDN and CDR2 FVKESK. Trimming removed 1 base at V and 7 bases at J, with 10 bases between. The CDR3 loop spans 13 amino acids. The CDR3 coding sequence is TGTGCCAGCAGCCAAGGAGAGTACGGGACCCAGTACTTC. Translation: CASSQGEYGTQYF.

The chain couples TRBV6-5 to TRBJ2-2, with D possibly matching TRBD1 (6 bases). The CDR3 spans 15 residues. The germline V gene has CDR1 MNHEY and CDR2 SVGAGI. Trimming removed 5 bases from V and 6 bases from J, with 16 bases in between. DNA of the CDR3: TGTGCCAGCAGTCGACAGGTCGTCGAGCCCGGGGAGCTGTTTTTT. This sequence encodes CASSRQVVEPGELFF.

The chain is built from TRBV5-1 and TRBJ2-5; 10 nucleotides agree with TRBD2. Trimming at V came to 0 bases and at J to 5 bases, leaving 7 bases not matched to a gene. This CDR3 is built from 16 residues. Germline loops: CDR1 SGHRS, CDR2 YFSETQ. CDR3 sequence reads: CASSLAQRGGVETQYF. The CDR3 region has the DNA TGCGCCAGCAGCTTGGCCCAGCGGGGGGGCGTGGAGACCCAGTACTTC.

The chain carries TRBV3-1 (or the pseudogene TRBV3-2) and TRBJ2-3; D not certain. The germline V and J ends were trimmed by 0 bases and 8 bases, with 12 bases remaining between them. Germline assignment: CDR1 LGHDT and CDR2 YNNKEL (reference sequence). The CDR3 totals 14 residues. The CDR3 DNA is TGTGCCAGCAGCCAAGATAAGAGCCTGAGTACGCAGTATTTT. Protein: CASSQDKSLSTQYF.

The chain has TRBV28 and TRBJ1-5; weak D call: TRBD1 (5 bases). Per the germline V gene, CDR1 is MDHEN and CDR2 is SYDVKM. This CDR3 contains 15 residues. V lost 5 bases and J 4 bases, leaving 15 bases between the germline ends. The CDR3 bases are TGTGCCAGCAGTCCGGGGGGGGGAAATAATCAGCCCCAGCATTTT. Its protein is CASSPGGGNNQPQHF. The whole variable domain, filled in from reference TRBV28 and TRBJ1-5, reads DVKVTQSSRYLVKRTGEKVFLECVQDMDHENMFWYRQDPGLGLRLIYFSYDVKMKEKGDIPEGYSVSREKKERFSLILESASTNQTSMYLCASSPGGGNNQPQHFGDGTRLSIL.

The gene calls are TRBV28 and TRBJ1-2; TRBD1 might be the D (6 bases). Germline lookup yields CDR1 MDHEN and CDR2 SYDVKM. Trimming shortened V by 4 bases and J by 3 bases, and 12 bases separated the two germline ends. CDR3 length equals 14 residues. The CDR3 nucleotides read TGTGCCAGCAGTTCCACAGGGCAACACTATGGCTACACCTTC. Translating it yields CASSSTGQHYGYTF.

V usage is TRBV5-1 and J usage is TRBJ2-5; 12 nucleotides agree with TRBD2. The junction had 3 bases not matched to a gene; V was cut back by 0 bases and J by 3 bases. The length of the CDR3 is 16 residues. Germline CDR1 is SGHRS and CDR2 is YFSETQ. CDR3 bases: TGCGCCAGCAGCTTGGCCACTAGCGGGGGGAAAGAGACCCAGTACTTC. Translating it yields CASSLATSGGKETQYF. The full variable domain, with the rest looked up from reference TRBV5-1 and TRBJ2-5, is KAGVTQTPRYLIKTRGQQVTLSCSPISGHRSVSWYQQTPGQGLQFLFEYFSETQRNKGNFPGRFSGRQFSNSRSEMNVSTLELGDSALYLCASSLATSGGKETQYFGPGTRLLVL.

This chain links TRBV7-2 with TRBJ1-5; 9 nucleotides line up with TRBD1. Trimming at V came to 5 bases and at J to 7 bases, leaving 6 bases not matched to a gene. This CDR3 has 14 amino acids. Germline V lookup: CDR1 SGHTA, CDR2 FQGNSA. DNA for the CDR3: TGTGCCAGCAGCCCGGGACAGGGTACCCAGCCCCAGCATTTT. Translation gives CASSPGQGTQPQHF.

This rearrangement joins TRBV6-6 to TRBJ1-2; the D gene is possibly TRBD1 (5 bases). The CDR3 length is 16 residues. Trimming shortened V by 0 bases and J by 8 bases, and 19 bases separated the two germline ends. Per germline, CDR1 MNHNY and CDR2 SVGAGI (reference sequence). CDR3 nucleotides: TGTGCCAGCAGTTACTCGTTGGAGGGGCGAGCAGGCGGCTACACCTTC. Translation gives CASSYSLEGRAGGYTF.

This sequence joins TRBV30 and TRBJ2-3; 8 bases are shared with TRBD2. Germline loops: CDR1 GTSNPN, CDR2 SVGIG (reference sequence). The CDR3 loop spans 14 amino acids. The junction had 2 bases not matched to a gene; V was cut back by 1 base and J by 2 bases. CDR3 bases: TGTGCCTGGAGTGAGCGGGGGCTCACAGATACGCAGTATTTT. This gives the protein CAWSERGLTDTQYF.